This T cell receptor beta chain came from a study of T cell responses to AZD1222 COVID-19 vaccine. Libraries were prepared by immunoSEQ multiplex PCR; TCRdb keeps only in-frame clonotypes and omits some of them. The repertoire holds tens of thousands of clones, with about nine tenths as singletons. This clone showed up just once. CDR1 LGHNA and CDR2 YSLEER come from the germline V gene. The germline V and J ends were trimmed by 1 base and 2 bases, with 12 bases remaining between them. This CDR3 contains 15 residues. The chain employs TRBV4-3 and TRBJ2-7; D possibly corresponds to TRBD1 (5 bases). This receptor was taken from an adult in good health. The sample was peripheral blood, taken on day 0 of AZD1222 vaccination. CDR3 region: CASSQGPGITYEQYF. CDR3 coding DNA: TGCGCCAGCAGCCAAGGTCCAGGGATTACCTACGAGCAGTACTTC.